Presented here are 6 T cell receptor beta chains from one specimen sequenced in a study of shared clonotypes between healthy human individuals. Sequenced by immunoSEQ multiplex PCR; TCRdb stores in-frame clones only, minus some. The data show approximately 1,500,000 clones, about 98% seen once. Specimen: naive CD4+ T cells sorted from blood. The subset: CD45RA+ positively selected. Receptors were obtained from a man aged 25 to 40 in good health.

The V call is TRBV5-1, the J call TRBJ1-4; D ambiguous. The CDR3 is 15 residues long. Germline V gene data show CDR1 as SGHRS and CDR2 as YFSETQ. V was shortened by 4 bases and J by 4 bases, with 14 bases between the two germline ends. The CDR3 nucleotides are TGCGCCAGCAGCCTCTTCGCGGCTTTTAATGAAAAACTGTTTTTT. Encoded protein: CASSLFAAFNEKLFF.

In the case of this clone: The identical CDR3 is also encoded by other nucleotide sequences in the sample. V and J are TRBV2 and TRBJ1-5, with D unresolved. The germline V gene encodes CDR1 SNHLY and CDR2 FYNNEI. Trimming shortened V by 1 base and J by 6 bases, and 4 bases separated the two germline ends. This CDR3 contains 12 residues. The CDR3 sequence is CASSEGGQPQHF. In DNA, the CDR3 is TGTGCCAGCAGTGAAGGGGGTCAGCCCCAGCATTTT.

The chain recombines TRBV19 with TRBJ1-5; a possible D gene is TRBD1 (6 bases). This CDR3 is built from 13 residues. Trimming pared 7 bases from V and 9 bases from J, leaving 16 bases between. CDR1 LNHDA and CDR2 SQIVND come from the germline V gene (reference sequence). The CDR3 sequence is CASTMGGPGPQHF. CDR3 bases: TGTGCCAGTACTATGGGGGGGCCCGGGCCCCAGCATTTT. Combining the CDR3 with reference TRBV19 and TRBJ1-5 gives the whole variable domain DGGITQSPKYLFRKEGQNVTLSCEQNLNHDAMYWYRQDPGQGLRLIYYSQIVNDFQKGDIAEGYSVSREKKESFPLTVTSAQKNPTAFYLCASTMGGPGPQHFGDGTRLSIL.

This clone was seen just once. The J gene is TRBJ2-3, the V gene TRBV6-1, with TRBD2 matching 9 bases. Unmatched junction bases numbered 17, after V lost 3 bases and J lost 4 bases. The CDR3 runs 19 residues. Germline lookup yields CDR1 MNHNS and CDR2 SASEGT. CDR3 loop: CASSDVPILAGERPDTQYF. For the CDR3, the DNA is TGTGCCAGCAGTGATGTTCCGATATTAGCGGGAGAAAGGCCAGATACGCAGTATTTT.

J is TRBJ2-2 and V is TRBV7-6, with TRBD2 identical over 7 bases. The CDR3 is made up of 18 amino acids. Germline trimming cut 7 bases from V and 0 bases from J; bases unmatched to any gene: 14. Germline V CDR1 and CDR2: SGHVS, FNYEAQ. The CDR3 DNA is TGTGCCAGCACCCCGGAGGCTAGCGGAGCTGCGAACACCGGGGAGCTGTTTTTT. It encodes CASTPEASGAANTGELFF.

The chain uses TRBV7-2 and TRBJ1-1; tentatively, D is TRBD1 (6 bases). CDR1 is SGHTA and CDR2 is FQGNSA in the germline V gene. There are 13 residues in the CDR3. V gave up 0 bases and J gave up 4 bases, with 6 bases separating them. CDR3 loop: CASSLARGTEAFF. The CDR3 DNA reads as TGTGCCAGCAGCTTAGCCAGGGGCACTGAAGCTTTCTTT. The full variable domain, in which reference TRBV7-2 and TRBJ1-1 provide the parts outside the CDR3, is GAGVSQSPSNKVTEKGKDVELRCDPISGHTALYWYRQSLGQGLEFLIYFQGNSAPDKSGLPSDRFSAERTGGSVSTLTIQRTQQEDSAVYLCASSLARGTEAFFGQGTRLTVV.